This T cell receptor (beta chain) was documented in a study of T cells in Graves' hyperthyroidism and ophthalmopathy. Regions amplified from RNA transcripts were the TCR beta CDR3 regions. With the HTBI primer set, the TCR CDR3 went through a first round of RT-PCR. MiXCR, applied by TCRdb to the multiplex PCR reads, yields one record per CDR3 protein. The sample yields 350,000 to 500,000 distinct CDR3 sequences, roughly an eighth seen once. Sequencing was performed on blood. The source of this sequence is a young woman with Graves' hyperthyroidism.

DNA for the CDR3: TGCAGTGCTAGAGATGGCGGGAGGGCCCCGCCTGGGAATGAGCAGTTCTTC. This translates into CSARDGGRAPPGNEQFF. The V gene is TRBV20-1, the J gene TRBJ2-1; 9 bases align to TRBD2. V gave up 0 bases and J gave up 7 bases; unmatched junction bases: 13. The length of the CDR3 is 17 residues. Germline V lookup: CDR1 DFQATT, CDR2 SNEGSKA (reference sequence).